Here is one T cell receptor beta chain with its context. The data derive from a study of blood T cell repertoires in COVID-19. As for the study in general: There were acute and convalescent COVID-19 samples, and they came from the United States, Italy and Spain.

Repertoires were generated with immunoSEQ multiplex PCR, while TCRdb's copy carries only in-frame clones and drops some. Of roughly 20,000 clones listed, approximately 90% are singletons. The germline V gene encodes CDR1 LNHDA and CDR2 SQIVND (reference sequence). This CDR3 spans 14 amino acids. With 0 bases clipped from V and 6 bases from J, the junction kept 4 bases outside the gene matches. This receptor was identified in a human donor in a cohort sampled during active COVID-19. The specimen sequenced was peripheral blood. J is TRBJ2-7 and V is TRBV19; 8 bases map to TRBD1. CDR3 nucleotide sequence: TGTGCCAGTAGTATAGATTCAGGGGGCGGCGAGCAGTACTTC. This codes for CASSIDSGGGEQYF.